The 4 T cell receptor beta chains in this list originate from one sample, sequenced in a study of beta chain features in type 1 diabetes (dated by TCRdb to 2017 to 2018). Library generation was performed with the immunoSEQ multiplex PCR assay. The entire amount of isolated RNA was reverse transcribed using the High Capacity cDNA Reverse Transcription Kit, so the sequenced TCRB transcripts were expressed ones. TCRdb stores this immuneACCESS table with in-frame sequences only. Part of the clones is absent; in the studies checked, under half of the shortfall reflects unresolved V genes, and no reason is known for the rest. The sample table contains nearly 350,000 clones; only one count was recorded for 9.3% of them. The ten most abundant clones make up roughly 1% of the sample. These receptors' antigens are unknown. General study outcomes and caveats: A moderate but significant shortening of TCRB CDR3 length was observed in type 1 diabetes patients in all four CD4+ subsets.

Material: central memory CD4+ T cells from blood. These TCRs come from a young man with type 1 diabetes.

The sample holds a few counts of this clone. J is TRBJ1-1 and V is TRBV28, with unresolved D. Trimming left V 3 bases short and J 7 bases short, with 9 bases between. The CDR3 length is 12 residues. Germline CDR1 MDHEN, CDR2 SYDVKM. CDR3 amino acids: CASSLTQLEAFF. DNA for the CDR3: TGTGCCAGCAGTTTGACACAACTTGAAGCTTTCTTT.

The genes are TRBV5-1 and TRBJ2-3; the match to TRBD2 covers 13 bases. The CDR3 extends over 16 amino acids. Germline values: CDR1 SGHRS, CDR2 YFSETQ. The V segment lost 4 bases and the J segment 2 bases; nucleotides outside the gene matches: 4. The DNA for the CDR3 is TGCGCCAGCAGCACGGGACTAGCGGGGATCACAGATACGCAGTATTTT. Residues: CASSTGLAGITDTQYF.

The chain combines TRBV18 with TRBJ2-5, with D unresolved. This CDR3 contains 15 residues. V shed 0 bases and J shed 2 bases, with 10 bases lying between them. In germline, CDR1 is KGHSH, CDR2 LQKENI. CDR3 protein: CASSPPGKSQETQYF. The CDR3 DNA reads as TGTGCCAGCTCACCACCAGGAAAGAGTCAAGAGACCCAGTACTTC.

In this sample, this clone turned up a few times. The J gene is TRBJ2-1, the V gene TRBV7-2; 9 bases fit TRBD2. Germline loops: CDR1 SGHTA, CDR2 FQGNSA. The CDR3 runs to 15 residues. The ends lost 5 bases at V and 5 bases at J; junction bases unmatched: 7. The CDR3 region has the DNA TGTGCCAGCAGCGGTCAAGTAGCGGGGGACAATGAGCAGTTCTTC. Amino acids: CASSGQVAGDNEQFF.